These 15 T cell receptor beta chains share one sample of origin, sequenced in a study of T cell responses to AZD1222 COVID-19 vaccine (dated by TCRdb to 2020 to 2022). The time point tag for this specimen amounts to: baseline before first vaccination. Libraries were constructed by the immunoSEQ multiplex PCR assay. Not all clones reach the TCRdb copy of this immuneACCESS table, which keeps in-frame sequences only. Checked studies attribute under half of the gap to unresolved V genes and leave the rest unexplained. Recorded for this sample are approximately 150,000 clones; 75% to 95% of them occurred a single time. The ten biggest clones cover approximately 1.5% of the sample. The source was peripheral blood, collected on day 0 of AZD1222 vaccination. Receptors originate from an adult in good health.

This clone has only a few counts. The rearrangement uses TRBV4-3 and TRBJ1-5; no definite D call. The CDR3 contains 14 residues. Looked up from germline, CDR1 is LGHNA and CDR2 is YSLEER. The V end was cut by 1 base, the J end by 2 bases, with 6 bases between. This CDR3 is CASSQVAGNQPQHF. CDR3 nucleotide sequence: TGCGCCAGCAGCCAAGTAGCGGGCAATCAGCCCCAGCATTTT.

V and J are TRBV19 and TRBJ1-5, with D possibly matching TRBD1 (5 bases). V was pared by 5 bases and J by 1 base, with 12 bases between. CDR3 size: 15 residues. In germline, CDR1 is LNHDA, CDR2 SQIVND (reference sequence). The CDR3 region is CASSDLGGSNQPQHF. The CDR3 DNA reads as TGTGCCAGTAGTGACCTCGGGGGGAGCAATCAGCCCCAGCATTTT.

The chain links TRBV24-1 to TRBJ1-1; perhaps TRBD1 as D (5 bases). CDR1 is KGHDR and CDR2 is SFDVKD in the germline V gene. The CDR3 contains 13 residues. Deletions cut 9 bases from V and 2 bases from J, with 12 bases between. The CDR3 DNA reads as TGTGCCACCCGAGGGGTTGGAAACACTGAAGCTTTCTTT. Translated: CATRGVGNTEAFF.

This chain uses TRBV24-1 with TRBJ1-1, with D unresolved. V was shortened by 12 bases and J by 10 bases, with 8 bases between the two germline ends. The CDR3 loop spans 8 amino acids. Germline V gives CDR1 KGHDR, CDR2 SFDVKD. The CDR3 region is CASHSAFF. The DNA of the CDR3 is TGTGCCTCGCACTCAGCTTTCTTT.

V gene TRBV10-1 combines with J gene TRBJ2-1; 10 nucleotides match TRBD2. Trimming took 2 bases from V and 2 from J; bases not matched to a gene: 6. The CDR3 contains 17 residues. Per germline, CDR1 WNHNN and CDR2 SYGVQD (reference sequence). The CDR3 is CASSEKLAGNTYNEQFF. DNA of the CDR3: TGCGCCAGCAGTGAGAAACTAGCGGGAAACACCTACAATGAGCAGTTCTTC.

This chain links TRBV6-5 with TRBJ1-3; possibly TRBD1 for D (6 bases). This CDR3 has 16 amino acids. In germline, CDR1 is MNHEY, CDR2 SVGAGI. V lost 4 bases and J 2 bases, leaving 15 bases between the germline ends. CDR3 region: CASSLQGIKAGNTIYF. The DNA for the CDR3 is TGTGCCAGCAGTTTACAGGGTATCAAGGCTGGAAACACCATATATTTT.

This chain links TRBV7-9 with TRBJ2-5; maybe TRBD1 (5 bases). Trimming cost V 5 bases and J 5 bases, with 18 bases left between them. CDR3 length: 15 residues. Per germline, CDR1 SEHNR and CDR2 FQNEAQ (reference sequence). Here the CDR3 DNA reads TGTGCCAGCAGCGAAACCTTCAGGGCGGTGGAGACCCAGTACTTC. The encoded protein is CASSETFRAVETQYF.

This chain connects TRBV6-5 to TRBJ2-6; D not resolved. The CDR3 spans 15 residues. Germline CDR1 reads MNHEY; CDR2 reads SVGAGI. V was pared by 7 bases and J by 0 bases, with 10 bases between. CDR3 DNA sequence: TGTGCCAGCACCAGGACCAGCTCTGGGGCCAACGTCCTGACTTTC. It is translated as CASTRTSSGANVLTF.

As DNA, the CDR3 is TGTGCCAGCACTGCGGTCGCGGGGAATTCACCCCTCCACTTT. This codes for CASTAVAGNSPLHF. The chain couples TRBV6-5 to TRBJ1-6; D call uncertain. V gave up 7 bases and J gave up 7 bases, with 14 bases separating them. The CDR3 has 14 residues. Germline lookup yields CDR1 MNHEY and CDR2 SVGAGI.

This chain links TRBV6-5 with TRBJ1-6; perhaps TRBD1 as D (6 bases). CDR1 is MNHEY, CDR2 SVGAGI, per germline. CDR3 length equals 14 residues. V was pared by 6 bases and J by 7 bases, with 13 bases between. CDR3 DNA: TGTGCCAGCAGCCCCGGACAGACCAATTCACCCCTCCACTTT. Amino acids: CASSPGQTNSPLHF.

The chain has TRBV19 and TRBJ2-1, with D unresolved. Per germline, CDR1 LNHDA and CDR2 SQIVND (reference sequence). The CDR3 sequence is 12 residues long. V was pared by 6 bases and J by 8 bases, with 11 bases between. The CDR3 sequence: CASRRALDEQFF. CDR3 bases: TGTGCCAGTAGACGGGCTTTGGATGAGCAGTTCTTC.

V gene TRBV11-2 combines with J gene TRBJ1-5; a possible D gene is TRBD1 (5 bases). Germline V lookup: CDR1 SGHAT, CDR2 FQNNGV. Deletions cut 6 bases from V and 2 bases from J, with 11 bases between. The CDR3 is 14 residues long. The CDR3 DNA sequence: TGTGCCAGCAGTACCCAGGGCGGCAATCAGCCCCAGCATTTT. This encodes CASSTQGGNQPQHF.

The rearrangement uses TRBV4-3 and TRBJ2-3, with 8 bases matching TRBD2. Germline V gene data show CDR1 as LGHNA and CDR2 as YSLEER. This CDR3 is 16 amino acids long. V trimming: 0 bases; J trimming: 6 bases; junction bases outside the gene matches: 8. CDR3 region: CASSQEPSGLLDTQYF. Here the CDR3 DNA reads TGCGCCAGCAGCCAAGAACCTAGCGGGTTATTGGATACGCAGTATTTT.

The rearrangement links TRBV27 to TRBJ1-1; D ambiguous. The CDR3 spans 15 residues. Germline-derived CDR1 and CDR2 are MNHEY and SMNVEV (reference sequence). The V and J ends lost 5 bases and 0 bases respectively, with 13 bases between them. CDR3: CASSTSSTLNTEAFF. The CDR3 DNA reads TGTGCCAGCAGTACCAGCAGTACCTTGAACACTGAAGCTTTCTTT.

V usage is TRBV7-9 and J usage is TRBJ1-2, with D possibly TRBD1 on 6 matching bases. Looked up from germline, CDR1 is SEHNR and CDR2 is FQNEAQ (reference sequence). V lost 5 bases and J lost 7, with 20 bases in between. The CDR3 runs 15 residues. The CDR3 coding sequence is TGTGCCAGCAGCCCCCGAGGTTATACAGGGAGTGGCTACACCTTC. Translated, it gives CASSPRGYTGSGYTF. Complete variable domain (other parts from reference TRBV7-9 and TRBJ1-2): DTGVSQNPRHKITKRGQNVTFRCDPISEHNRLYWYRQTLGQGPEFLTYFQNEAQLEKSRLLSDRFSAERPKGSFSTLEIQRTEQGDSAMYLCASSPRGYTGSGYTFGSGTRLTVV.